A selection of T cell receptor beta chains follows, all from one sample in a study of blood T cells in healthy people across ages. TCRdb re-called the 5' RACE reads with MiXCR, one entry per CDR3 protein. The repertoire holds over a million distinct CDR3 sequences, under 55% seen once, with around 4% in the top ten. The specimen was blood. The receptors were sampled from a young woman in good health. CDR3s include the opening cysteine and the closing phenylalanine or tryptophan. Each record gives: J gene, clone size, D gene, V gene, CDR3 protein, CDR3 DNA. D genes are given only for firm matches. Only part of the rows carry a size: once, few, many, or a class if the clone is expanded.

TRBJ2-1 . . TRBV15 CATSTPIGSGYNEQFF TGTGCCACCAGCACCCCGATAGGTAGCGGATACAATGAGCAGTTCTTC
TRBJ1-5 . . TRBV24-1 CATSDNNQPQHF TGTGCCACCAGTGATAACAATCAGCCCCAGCATTTT
TRBJ2-1 once TRBD1 TRBV10-3 CAISETAGTGDNEQFF TGTGCCATCAGTGAGACAGCCGGGACAGGGGACAATGAGCAGTTCTTC
TRBJ2-1 . . TRBV30 CAWSAVSYNEQFF TGTGCCTGGAGCGCCGTCTCCTACAATGAGCAGTTCTTC
TRBJ2-1 . TRBD2 TRBV6-2/TRBV6-3 CASSKAGLVGDEQFF TGTGCCAGCAGTAAGGCAGGACTAGTGGGAGACGAGCAGTTCTTC
TRBJ1-3 . TRBD1 TRBV29-1 CSVLTGVPSGNTIYF TGCAGCGTACTAACAGGGGTACCCTCTGGAAACACCATATATTTT
TRBJ2-1 once TRBD2 TRBV4-3 CASSQDPLLAGAYNEQFF TGCGCCAGCAGCCAAGATCCCCTTCTAGCGGGAGCCTACAATGAGCAGTTCTTC
TRBJ1-2 . . TRBV2 CASSEARQKGYTF TGTGCCAGCAGTGAAGCGCGTCAGAAGGGCTACACCTTC
TRBJ2-2 . . TRBV7-2 CASTQRGRQTGELFF TGTGCCAGCACCCAGAGAGGCCGACAGACCGGGGAGCTGTTTTTT
TRBJ2-7 few . TRBV12-3/TRBV12-4 CASRSSTSYNEQYF TGTGCCAGCAGATCTAGTACCTCCTACAATGAGCAGTACTTC
TRBJ2-1 . . TRBV12-3/TRBV12-4 CASSGDEAYNEQFF TGTGCCAGCAGTGGGGACGAAGCCTACAATGAGCAGTTCTTC
TRBJ1-1 few . TRBV7-2 CASSPRWGLEAFF TGTGCCAGCAGCCCACGTTGGGGGCTTGAAGCTTTCTTT
TRBJ1-6 . TRBD1 TRBV12-3/TRBV12-4 CASKMGQLDFNSPLHF TGTGCCAGCAAAATGGGACAGCTCGATTTTAATTCACCCCTCCACTTT
TRBJ1-5 few . TRBV7-8 CASSLAPRGHSNQPQHF TGTGCCAGCAGCTTAGCTCCCAGGGGTCATAGCAATCAGCCCCAGCATTTT
TRBJ2-5 . TRBD2 TRBV9 CASSVAIAGPQETQYF TGTGCCAGCAGCGTAGCGATAGCGGGCCCCCAAGAGACCCAGTACTTC
TRBJ1-2 many . TRBV20-1 CSARVALGLSGYTF TGCAGTGCTAGAGTTGCCTTGGGTCTGAGCGGCTACACCTTC
TRBJ1-2 few . TRBV27 CASRDEGFYGYTF TGTGCCAGCAGGGACGAGGGATTCTATGGCTACACCTTC
TRBJ2-2 few . TRBV12-3/TRBV12-4 CASSPDSSNTGELFF TGTGCCAGCAGCCCTGACAGTTCGAACACCGGGGAGCTGTTTTTT
TRBJ2-6 . . TRBV3-1 CASRGLVSGANVLTF TGTGCCAGCAGGGGGTTAGTGTCTGGGGCCAACGTCCTGACTTTC
TRBJ2-3 . . TRBV24-1 CATSDLEGELRDTQYF TGTGCCACCAGTGATTTGGAAGGGGAATTAAGGGATACGCAGTATTTT
TRBJ1-6 . . TRBV4-1 CASSQVVGGSNSPPHF TGCGCCAGCAGCCAAGTGGTGGGGGGCTCTAATTCACCCCCCCACTTT
TRBJ1-2 . . TRBV7-9 CASSLEAGVNYGYTF TGTGCCAGCAGCTTAGAAGCAGGGGTTAACTATGGCTACACCTTC
TRBJ2-1 . TRBD1 TRBV7-2 CASVHDRVLSYKEQFF TGTGCCAGCGTGCACGACAGGGTCCTCTCCTACAAGGAGCAGTTCTTC
TRBJ2-1 . TRBD2 TRBV3-1 CASSQPPGLAGGDYNEQFF TGTGCCAGCAGCCAGCCCCCTGGACTAGCGGGGGGGGATTACAATGAGCAGTTCTTC
TRBJ2-1 . TRBD2 TRBV18 CASSPRTAGLASHNEQFF TGTGCCAGCTCACCAAGGACGGCGGGACTAGCGTCCCACAATGAGCAGTTCTTC
TRBJ1-1 few . TRBV11-2 CASSLVGQGRKDTEAFF TGTGCCAGCAGCTTAGTGGGCCAGGGACGGAAGGACACTGAAGCTTTCTTT
TRBJ1-3 . . TRBV25-1 CASSDAGVGNTIYF TGTGCCAGCAGTGACGCAGGGGTTGGAAACACCATATATTTT
TRBJ2-3 . . TRBV2 CASGRRQTDTQYF TGTGCCAGCGGCCGGCGACAGACAGATACGCAGTATTTT
TRBJ2-3 few . TRBV28 CASSLWAGLDSSTDTQYF TGTGCCAGCAGTTTATGGGCAGGCCTAGATTCTAGCACAGATACGCAGTATTTT
TRBJ2-2 . . TRBV7-2 CASDQIQGPAGELFF TGTGCCAGCGACCAGATCCAGGGTCCCGCCGGGGAGCTGTTTTTT
TRBJ2-7 . . TRBV4-3 CASSQDVSPTEQYF TGCGCCAGCAGCCAAGATGTCAGCCCGACCGAGCAGTACTTC
TRBJ1-2 few . TRBV20-1 CSARSPDGANYGYTF TGCAGTGCTAGATCCCCAGACGGAGCTAACTATGGCTACACCTTC
TRBJ2-5 once TRBD2 TRBV4-3 CASSQTGTSGIRETQYF TGCGCCAGCAGCCAAACCGGGACTAGCGGGATAAGAGAGACCCAGTACTTC
TRBJ2-3 few . TRBV5-6 CASSLAAGVISTDTQYF TGTGCCAGCAGCTTGGCGGCAGGAGTTATTAGCACAGATACGCAGTATTTT
TRBJ2-1 few . TRBV27 CASSFGGFNEQFF TGTGCCAGCAGTTTCGGGGGATTCAATGAGCAGTTCTTC
TRBJ2-7 . TRBD2 TRBV6-6 CASSYSGTTVYEQYF TGTGCCAGCAGTTACAGCGGGACTACAGTCTACGAGCAGTACTTC
TRBJ1-2 few TRBD1 TRBV9 CASSVTGEGGYTF TGTGCCAGCAGCGTTACAGGGGAAGGTGGCTACACCTTC
TRBJ2-3 many . TRBV29-1 CSVAPGSVTDTQYF TGCAGCGTTGCCCCCGGGAGTGTCACAGATACGCAGTATTTT
TRBJ1-1 . . TRBV4-3 CASGWGGPEAFF TGCGCCAGCGGATGGGGGGGCCCTGAAGCTTTCTTT
TRBJ2-1 few . TRBV20-1 CSARLSGSGFYNEQFF TGCAGTGCTAGACTTTCCGGGAGCGGATTCTACAATGAGCAGTTCTTC
TRBJ1-2 few . TRBV6-4 CASSVARGYGYTF TGTGCCAGCAGTGTAGCCAGGGGTTATGGCTACACCTTC
TRBJ1-1 . . TRBV7-2 CASSFQGLDTEAFF TGTGCCAGCAGCTTCCAGGGGCTGGACACTGAAGCTTTCTTT
TRBJ2-1 . TRBD2 TRBV6-5 CASSYSGGALYNEQFF TGTGCCAGCAGTTATAGCGGGGGGGCCTTATACAATGAGCAGTTCTTC
TRBJ1-2 . TRBD1 TRBV2 CARSGQANYGYTF TGTGCCAGATCGGGACAGGCTAACTATGGCTACACCTTC
TRBJ2-5 . TRBD1 TRBV12-3/TRBV12-4 CASSTRQGAQETQYF TGTGCCAGCAGTACCAGACAGGGAGCTCAAGAGACCCAGTACTTC
TRBJ2-1 . TRBD2 TRBV20-1 CSARGTSGGEQFF TGCAGTGCTAGGGGGACTAGCGGGGGGGAGCAGTTCTTC
TRBJ2-1 . TRBD1 TRBV25-1 CASTRDRANYNEQFF TGTGCCAGCACCAGGGACAGGGCAAACTACAATGAGCAGTTCTTC
TRBJ2-3 few . TRBV6-1 CASGDSFTSTDTQYF TGTGCAAGCGGCGACAGTTTCACTAGCACAGATACGCAGTATTTT
TRBJ2-2 . . TRBV20-1 CSARGGGPVTGELFF TGCAGTGCTAGGGGAGGAGGGCCGGTCACCGGGGAGCTGTTTTTT
TRBJ2-3 few . TRBV18 CASAQGPADTQYF TGTGCCAGCGCGCAAGGACCGGCAGATACGCAGTATTTT
TRBJ2-1 few TRBD2 TRBV12-3/TRBV12-4 CASSSSGRIGNEQFF TGTGCCAGCAGTTCTAGCGGGAGAATTGGGAATGAGCAGTTCTTC
TRBJ2-6 many . TRBV6-1 CASSEGGSGANVLTF TGTGCCAGCAGTGAAGGGGGCTCTGGGGCCAACGTCCTGACTTTC
TRBJ1-1 . . TRBV2 CACIGSIGVTEAFF TGTGCCTGCATCGGGTCGATTGGAGTCACTGAAGCTTTCTTT
TRBJ1-1 . . TRBV20-1 CSASVPPKTEAFF TGCAGTGCTAGTGTCCCGCCGAAAACTGAAGCTTTCTTT
TRBJ1-2 few . TRBV3-1 CASSRDGGGYGYTF TGTGCCAGCAGCCGAGATGGGGGAGGATATGGCTACACCTTC